The 16 T cell receptor beta chains reported below all come from one sample, sequenced in a study of T cells after yellow fever vaccination. TCRdb re-analysed the 5' RACE reads in MiXCR, keeping a single row per CDR3 protein. The sample holds about 350,000 distinct CDR3 sequences, under 15% seen once. Sequencing was performed on CD4+ T cells sorted from PBMCs, taken 15 days after the yellow fever booster vaccination. The receptor set was obtained from a young man who received the YFV17D yellow fever vaccine.

This clonotype appeared a few times. The J gene is TRBJ2-5, the V gene TRBV7-2, with D perhaps TRBD1 (6 bases). Between the trimmed V and J ends, which lost 3 bases and 1 base, there was a span of 15 bases. Germline V gives CDR1 SGHTA, CDR2 FQGNSA. This CDR3 contains 16 residues. For the CDR3, the DNA is TGTGCCAGCAGCTTGATTGCCAGGGGCCTCCAAGAGACCCAGTACTTC. It is translated as CASSLIARGLQETQYF.

There are a few counts of this clonotype. This chain links TRBV5-1 with TRBJ1-6; D call uncertain. This CDR3 comprises 14 residues. Per germline, CDR1 SGHRS and CDR2 YFSETQ. The ends were cut back, 4 bases at V and 10 bases at J, with 15 bases in the middle. CDR3 in amino acids: CASSPRTMESPLHF. The CDR3 nucleotides read TGCGCCAGCAGCCCCCGGACGATGGAATCACCCCTCCACTTT.

This chain connects TRBV6-6 to TRBJ2-5; 7 bases are a match to TRBD2. Trimming at V came to 5 bases and at J to 7 bases, leaving 16 bases not matched to a gene. This CDR3 is 16 amino acids long. CDR1 is MNHNY, CDR2 SVGAGI, per germline (reference sequence). The CDR3 loop reads CASSTTGLRREGTQYF. The CDR3 DNA follows: TGTGCCAGCAGTACTACGGGACTACGGAGGGAAGGGACCCAGTACTTC.

This clonotype was counted only a few times. This chain links TRBV7-9 with TRBJ2-5; D tentatively reads TRBD1 or TRBD2 (5 bases each). The germline V gene has CDR1 SEHNR and CDR2 FQNEAQ (reference sequence). Between the trimmed V and J ends, which lost 5 bases and 5 bases, there was a span of 15 bases. The CDR3 loop spans 14 amino acids. This CDR3 is CASSAGTGRETQYF. The CDR3 coding sequence is TGTGCCAGCAGCGCAGGGACGGGCCGGGAGACCCAGTACTTC.

Notes on this clonotype: A much larger clone is a single base away; this may be a read error. This chain joins TRBV12-3 or TRBV12-4 and TRBJ2-5, with TRBD2 as a possible D gene (6 bases). The CDR3 extends over 12 amino acids. The CDR3 loop reads CASSGGQETEYF. The CDR3 nucleotides are TGTGCCAGCAGCGGGGGTCAAGAGACCGAGTACTTC.

This clonotype was seen many times. This chain joins TRBV7-9 and TRBJ2-5, with 9 bases aligning to TRBD2. Germline trimming cut 2 bases from V and 5 bases from J; bases unmatched to any gene: 0. The V gene's germline CDR1 is SEHNR and CDR2 FQNEAQ (reference sequence). CDR3 length: 13 amino acids. The CDR3 here is CASSLLAGETQYF. DNA for the CDR3: TGTGCCAGCAGCTTACTAGCGGGGGAGACCCAGTACTTC.

V usage is TRBV7-7 and J usage is TRBJ2-5, with D perhaps matching TRBD2 (7 bases). V lost 5 bases to trimming and J lost 0 bases, with 16 bases between them. This CDR3 region has 16 residues. Germline V gene lookup returns CDR1 SSHAT and CDR2 FNYEAQ (reference sequence). The CDR3 region has the DNA TGTGCCAGCAGCCCCCTCCGCGGGGGCAACCAAGAGACCCAGTACTTC. Encoded protein: CASSPLRGGNQETQYF.

At least ten counts were recorded for this clonotype. This chain connects TRBV5-4 to TRBJ2-5, with TRBD2 identical over 11 bases. The length of the CDR3 is 17 residues. V gave up 3 bases and J gave up 2 bases; unmatched junction bases: 9. Germline values: CDR1 SGHNT, CDR2 YYREEE (reference sequence). The CDR3 DNA sequence: TGTGCCAGCAGCTCCCCTAGCGGGGGGACTCTACAAGAGACCCAGTACTTC. Encoded protein: CASSSPSGGTLQETQYF.

The V call is TRBV12-3 or TRBV12-4, the J call TRBJ1-5; 7 nucleotides line up with TRBD1. J lost 1 base, V lost 4 bases, and 10 bases had no gene match. This CDR3 has 17 residues. CDR3 DNA: TGTGCCAGCAGTTACGGGGGAGGGGGCGAGAGCAATCAGCCCCAGCATTTT. This sequence encodes CASSYGGGGESNQPQHF.

The chain joins TRBV19 to TRBJ1-2; no definite D call. This CDR3 has 14 residues. V was pared by 3 bases and J by 3 bases, with 11 bases between. CDR1 and CDR2 from the germline V gene are LNHDA and SQIVND (reference sequence). CDR3 loop: CASSISGTDYGYTF. CDR3 DNA: TGTGCCAGTAGTATTTCGGGCACGGACTATGGCTACACCTTC.

The J gene is TRBJ1-1, the V gene TRBV7-9; 7 nucleotides line up with TRBD1. The J segment lost 4 bases and the V segment lost 5 bases, leaving 10 bases of the junction unmatched. The CDR3 is 15 residues long. Germline V CDR1 and CDR2: SEHNR, FQNEAQ (reference sequence). In DNA form, the CDR3 reads TGTGCCAGCAGCCCCCCAGGGGGAGGGAGCACTGAAGCTTTCTTT. Residues: CASSPPGGGSTEAFF.

This clonotype has just a few counts. The chain is built from TRBV24-1 and TRBJ2-2, with 8 bases fitting TRBD1. This CDR3 is built from 17 residues. After removal of 9 bases from V and 0 bases from J, the junction contained 11 bases not matched to a gene. Germline V gene lookup returns CDR1 KGHDR and CDR2 SFDVKD. CDR3 region: CATQGQGEQSNTGELFF. Written as DNA, the CDR3 is TGTGCCACCCAAGGACAGGGTGAGCAGTCGAACACCGGGGAGCTGTTTTTT.

The V gene is TRBV30, the J gene TRBJ2-7; perhaps TRBD1 as D (7 bases). Germline V gives CDR1 GTSNPN, CDR2 SVGIG (reference sequence). The CDR3 contains 14 residues. V gave up 2 bases and J gave up 5 bases, with 16 bases separating them. Here the CDR3 DNA reads TGTGCCTGGAGTACTCAGGGGGGCCCTAACGAGCAGTACTTC. This codes for CAWSTQGGPNEQYF.

This clonotype was seen ten or more times. The rearrangement links TRBV19 to TRBJ1-2; the D gene is possibly TRBD1 (6 bases). The V gene lost 6 bases and the J gene lost 4 bases, with 15 bases spanning the gap. The length of the CDR3 is 14 residues. CDR1 is LNHDA, CDR2 SQIVND, per germline (reference sequence). In DNA form, the CDR3 reads TGTGCCAGTAGCCCGGACAGTCGCCCCTATGGCTACACCTTC. The encoded protein is CASSPDSRPYGYTF.

This sequence joins TRBV3-1 and TRBJ2-7, with D possibly TRBD1 on 5 matching bases. The V and J ends lost 0 bases and 3 bases respectively, with 6 bases between them. CDR1 and CDR2 from the germline V gene are LGHDT and YNNKEL (reference sequence). This CDR3 has 13 residues. The chain's CDR3 is CASSQEGVYEQYF. DNA for the CDR3: TGTGCCAGCAGCCAAGAAGGGGTCTACGAGCAGTACTTC.

This clonotype was detected a few times. This rearrangement joins TRBV4-1 to TRBJ2-3; no reliable D call. This CDR3 is built from 13 residues. From germline, CDR1 is MGHRA and CDR2 YSYEKL. Trimming took off 1 base at V and 4 bases at J, with 6 bases between the two ends. The CDR3, as DNA: TGCGCCAGCAGCCAAGTAGCTGCAGATACGCAGTATTTT. Amino acid sequence: CASSQVAADTQYF.